A selection of T cell receptor beta chains follows, all from one sample in a study of cytomegalovirus exposure and HLA in healthy donors. Sequencing used immunoSEQ multiplex PCR; TCRdb keeps in-frame clones, though not all of them. The repertoire consists of around 190,000 clones, with around 87% occurring once and the leading ten covering around 1.5%. Sample: PBMCs. The receptors stem from a woman younger than 30 in good health and CMV-seronegative. The CDR3 runs from the conserved cysteine through the conserved F or W. D genes are given only for firm matches. Part of the rows lack a size; the others show once, few, many or a class for expanded clones.

v_call	j_call	clone_size	d_call	cdr3_nt	cdr3_aa
TRBV6-6	TRBJ2-7	few	TRBD1	TGTGCCAGCAGGGGACAGGGGTACGAGCAGTACTTC	CASRGQGYEQYF
TRBV15	TRBJ2-3	-	TRBD2	TGTGCCACCAGCACTGGGACTAGCGGGATTCCAGATACGCAGTATTTT	CATSTGTSGIPDTQYF
TRBV18	TRBJ1-3	-	-	TGTGCCAGCTCACCAACACAGGTCGGCTCTGGAAACACCATATATTTT	CASSPTQVGSGNTIYF
TRBV18	TRBJ1-5	few	-	TGTGCCAGCTCACCAAGTCAGGATCAGCCCCAGCATTTT	CASSPSQDQPQHF
TRBV6-5	TRBJ2-1	-	-	TGTGCCAGCAGTTACTCACAGGGAAACTACAATGAGCAGTTCTTC	CASSYSQGNYNEQFF
TRBV18	TRBJ2-5	once	-	TGTGCCAGCTCACCATCGACTACAAGATCGGAGACCCAGTACTTC	CASSPSTTRSETQYF
TRBV4-1	TRBJ2-7	-	-	TGCGCCAGCAGTCCTTTAGCGGAATCACGGTACGAGCAGTACTTC	CASSPLAESRYEQYF
TRBV7-9	TRBJ2-7	-	TRBD2	TGTGCCAGCAGCCCGGGACTACCGACCTACGAGCAGTACTTC	CASSPGLPTYEQYF
TRBV2	TRBJ1-2	-	-	TGTGCCAGCAACGAACAGGGAGAAAACTATGGCTACACCTTC	CASNEQGENYGYTF
TRBV15	TRBJ2-1	once	TRBD2	TGTGCCACCAGCCCCAGCGGGGAAGACAATGAGCAGTTCTTC	CATSPSGEDNEQFF
TRBV5-1	TRBJ1-5	-	TRBD1	TGCGCCAGCAGCTGGGGGACAGGGGGCGGACAGCCCCAGCATTTT	CASSWGTGGGQPQHF
TRBV5-6	TRBJ2-1	-	TRBD2	TGTGCCAGCAGCCCTAGGGGAGCGGGAGTCTACAATGAGCAGTTCTTC	CASSPRGAGVYNEQFF
TRBV7-9	TRBJ2-3	-	-	TGTGCCAGCAGCTTCCTGCTGGCCACAGATACGCAGTATTTT	CASSFLLATDTQYF
TRBV10-3	TRBJ2-3	-	TRBD2	TGTGCCATCAGGACTAGCGGGTTCCCTGTCGGGGATACGCAGTATTTT	CAIRTSGFPVGDTQYF
TRBV6-5	TRBJ1-1	-	-	TGTGCCAGCACCCGTGGGGGGGGCACTGAAGCTTTCTTT	CASTRGGGTEAFF
TRBV25-1	TRBJ1-6	once	-	TGTGCCAGCAGTGTTCACTGGAATTCACCCCTCCACTTT	CASSVHWNSPLHF
TRBV4-1	TRBJ2-7	-	TRBD2	TGCGCCAGCAGCCCCTCCTGGGTAGCGGGCGCTTACGAGCAGTACTTC	CASSPSWVAGAYEQYF
TRBV11-3	TRBJ2-1	-	TRBD2	TGTGCCAGCACGGGCGGGAGTGTCCCCAGCTCCTACAATGAGCAGTTCTTC	CASTGGSVPSSYNEQFF
TRBV9	TRBJ1-3	-	-	TGTGCCAGCAGCGCCGACGGGTTAGGAAACACCATATATTTT	CASSADGLGNTIYF
TRBV5-4	TRBJ2-2	-	TRBD2	TGTGCCAGCAGCCCTAGGGGTAGCGGGAGTACGAGAACCGGGGAGCTGTTTTTT	CASSPRGSGSTRTGELFF
TRBV7-8	TRBJ1-3	once	TRBD1	TGTGCCAGCAGCTTCCCCGGGACAGGGGTTGACACCATATATTTT	CASSFPGTGVDTIYF
TRBV6-5	TRBJ2-1	-	-	TGTGCCAGCAGTTACTGGGTACAGGGACATAGAAATGAGCAGTTCTTC	CASSYWVQGHRNEQFF
TRBV30	TRBJ2-1	-	-	TGTGCCTGGTGTCGAGGTAACTACAATGAGCAGTTCTTC	CAWCRGNYNEQFF
TRBV6-5	TRBJ1-1	once	-	TGTGCCAGCAGCCAGGCCAACACTGAAGCTTTCTTT	CASSQANTEAFF
TRBV27	TRBJ2-3	-	TRBD2	TGTGCCAGCAGTCCAACCCGACTAGCGGCAGATACGCAGTATTTT	CASSPTRLAADTQYF
TRBV4-1	TRBJ1-2	-	TRBD1	TGCGCCAGCAGCCAAGCGGTCAGGGGGCGCGCCGATGGCTACACCTTC	CASSQAVRGRADGYTF
TRBV5-8	TRBJ2-7	-	-	TGTGCCAGCAGCCGGGGTGAAACTTACGAGCAGTACTTC	CASSRGETYEQYF
TRBV5-6	TRBJ1-1	-	TRBD1	TGTGCCAGCAGCAAGGGACAGGGGGACACTGAAGCTTTCTTT	CASSKGQGDTEAFF
TRBV29-1	TRBJ1-1	-	-	TGCAGCGTTGGCAGTGAAGCTTTCTTT	CSVGSEAFF
TRBV7-2	TRBJ1-6	-	-	TGTGCCAGCAGCTTACGACAGCCCTATAATTCACCCCTCCACTTT	CASSLRQPYNSPLHF
TRBV25-1	TRBJ2-5	-	-	TGTGCCAGCAGCAGTACGAAGACCCAGTACTTC	CASSSTKTQYF
TRBV14	TRBJ1-2	-	TRBD1	TGTGCCAGCAGCCAAGATATAAGGGGGCATATCTATGGCTACACCTTC	CASSQDIRGHIYGYTF
TRBV20-1	TRBJ1-2	-	-	TGCAGTGCTGGACAGAACTATGGCTACACCTTC	CSAGQNYGYTF
TRBV11-2	TRBJ1-1	-	-	TGTGCCAGCAGCGGCCCGGGGGGACGTGAAGCTTTCTTT	CASSGPGGREAFF
TRBV6-6	TRBJ2-7	-	TRBD1	TGTGCCAGCAGCCCGCCGGGACAGGGCTACGAGCAGTACTTC	CASSPPGQGYEQYF
TRBV20-1	TRBJ2-3	-	-	TGCAGTGCTAGGTTTAAAGATACGCAGTATTTT	CSARFKDTQYF
TRBV2	TRBJ2-2	-	TRBD1	TGTGCCAGCACCCCGGACAGGGTGAACACCGGGGAGCTGTTTTTT	CASTPDRVNTGELFF
TRBV4-3	TRBJ2-2	-	TRBD2	TGCGCCAGCAGCCAAGATCGGGGACTAGCAACCACCGGGGAGCTGTTTTTT	CASSQDRGLATTGELFF
TRBV11-2	TRBJ1-1	-	-	TGTGCCAGCAGCTTAGCTTGGGGGGGGACTGAAGCTTTCTTT	CASSLAWGGTEAFF
TRBV13	TRBJ1-1	-	TRBD1	TGTGCCAGCAGCCCCGGGACAGGACTTAGTGCTTTCTTT	CASSPGTGLSAFF
TRBV2	TRBJ2-5	-	-	TGTGCCAGTAGGGTCGCGGGAACGAAAGAGACCCAGTACTTC	CASRVAGTKETQYF
TRBV5-1	TRBJ2-3	-	-	TGCGCCAGCAGCCGGAGCCAGGGCTGGGATACGCAGTATTTT	CASSRSQGWDTQYF
TRBV21-1	TRBJ2-3	-	-	TGTGCCAGCAGCAAGGGACTAGCGGAGCCTCTAAACACAGATACGCAGTATTTT	CASSKGLAEPLNTDTQYF
TRBV2	TRBJ2-7	-	TRBD1	TGTGCCAGCACTACCGGGACAGGGTCCTACGAGCAGTACTTC	CASTTGTGSYEQYF
TRBV14	TRBJ2-1	-	-	TGTGCCAGCAGCCAAGATGAGGGGGTGTCCTACAATGAGCAGTTCTTC	CASSQDEGVSYNEQFF
TRBV18	TRBJ2-2	-	-	TGTGCCAGCTCACCGGTCCCCGGGACAACCCGAACCGGGGAGCTGTTTTTT	CASSPVPGTTRTGELFF
TRBV19	TRBJ2-1	-	-	TGTGCCAGTAGGAGGGGGTCCTACAATGAGCAGTTCTTC	CASRRGSYNEQFF
TRBV7-2	TRBJ1-2	-	TRBD1	TGTGCCAGCAGCTTTAACAGGGGCGGGAATGGCTACACCTTC	CASSFNRGGNGYTF
TRBV7-9	TRBJ2-3	-	TRBD1	TGTGCCAGCAGCCCAGGGGGTCTCGGGGATACGCAGTATTTT	CASSPGGLGDTQYF
TRBV10-3	TRBJ1-2	-	TRBD1	TGTGCCTCCTCGACAGGGGGGGGATTTATCGCCTACACCTTC	CASSTGGGFIAYTF
TRBV13	TRBJ1-4	-	TRBD1	TGTGCCAGCAGCTTGAGCGGACAGGGGGGGGAAAAACTGTTTTTT	CASSLSGQGGEKLFF
TRBV7-2	TRBJ1-3	-	-	TGTGCCAGCAGCTTTGGACTCTCCTCTGGAAACACCATATATTTT	CASSFGLSSGNTIYF
TRBV6-6	TRBJ2-5	-	TRBD1	TGTGCCAGCCATGACAGGGCGCAAGAGACCCAGTACTTC	CASHDRAQETQYF
TRBV18	TRBJ2-3	-	-	TGTGCCAGCTCACCAGAACAGGGTTTTGAGGGAGATACGCAGTATTTT	CASSPEQGFEGDTQYF
TRBV5-4	TRBJ1-2	-	TRBD1	TGTGCCAGCAGCTCGACCTACGGGACAGGCGCCTATGGCTACACCTTC	CASSSTYGTGAYGYTF
TRBV2	TRBJ2-2	-	-	TGTGCCAGCAGTACCCCCCGGGGGACAGCGAACACCGGGGAGCTGTTTTTT	CASSTPRGTANTGELFF
TRBV11-2	TRBJ2-3	-	TRBD2	TGTGCCAGCAGCTTCGGTAGGCTAGCGGGGGGGCCGGGCACAGATACGCAGTATTTT	CASSFGRLAGGPGTDTQYF
TRBV27	TRBJ1-4	-	TRBD1	TGTGCCAGCAGTCCCTACAGGGGAACTAATGAAAAACTATTTTTT	CASSPYRGTNEKLFF